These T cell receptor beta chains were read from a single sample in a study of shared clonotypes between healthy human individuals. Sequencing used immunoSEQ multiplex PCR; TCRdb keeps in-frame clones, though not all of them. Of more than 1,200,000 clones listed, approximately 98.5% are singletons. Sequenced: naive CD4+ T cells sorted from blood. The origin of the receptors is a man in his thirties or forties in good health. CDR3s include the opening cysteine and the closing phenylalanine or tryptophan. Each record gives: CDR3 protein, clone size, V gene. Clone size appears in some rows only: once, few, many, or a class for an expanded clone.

CDR3: CASSVGRGGGTDTQYF
size: .
V: TRBV9

CDR3: CASSQVRSMGELFF
size: .
V: TRBV14

CDR3: CASSKRTGDTYNEQFF
size: .
V: TRBV19

CDR3: CASRERLLASDSYNEQFF
size: .
V: TRBV5-1

CDR3: CAWSVRATSNQPQHF
size: .
V: TRBV30

CDR3: CASSVGQGNYEQYF
size: .
V: TRBV9

CDR3: CASSTLELAGQRQYF
size: .
V: TRBV11-2

CDR3: CASSQLYNEQFF
size: once
V: TRBV4-3

CDR3: CASRTGQGLAGGLTYEQYF
size: .
V: TRBV28

CDR3: CASSFGGGTARPTDTQYF
size: .
V: TRBV7-9

CDR3: CASSEGNEQFF
size: .
V: TRBV2

CDR3: CASSFSRGPSGTYEQYF
size: .
V: TRBV11-1

CDR3: CASSLALVRADYGYTF
size: .
V: TRBV5-1

CDR3: CASAPLAGGVETQYF
size: .
V: TRBV12-5

CDR3: CASSEPSTDTQYF
size: .
V: TRBV5-1

CDR3: CASSSLTGMGYGYTF
size: once
V: TRBV28

CDR3: CASNPSPGQGYEQYF
size: .
V: TRBV5-1

CDR3: CASSPTGGSYEQYF
size: .
V: TRBV28

CDR3: CSVERAQGNEQFF
size: .
V: TRBV29-1

CDR3: CASSPSGISTRGDEKLFF
size: .
V: TRBV18

CDR3: CSGRTTEAFF
size: .
V: TRBV29-1

CDR3: CASSEQGPYEQYF
size: .
V: TRBV2

CDR3: CASSQDGRTEAFF
size: .
V: TRBV4-3

CDR3: CASSPPRRDPNEQFF
size: .
V: TRBV18

CDR3: CASSEGPQTNYGYTF
size: .
V: TRBV2

CDR3: CASRETGPEMETQYF
size: .
V: TRBV9

CDR3: CASSLNQPQHF
size: .
V: TRBV28

CDR3: CASSIFPSFGTDLYEQYF
size: .
V: TRBV19

CDR3: CASSSSDAGGPRDEQFF
size: .
V: TRBV11-2

CDR3: CASSPLAGGPAETQYF
size: .
V: TRBV18

CDR3: CATAGRPSPDTQYF
size: .
V: TRBV2

CDR3: CASSFSPFGEKLFF
size: .
V: TRBV7-2

CDR3: CASSVGASSNEQFF
size: .
V: TRBV9

CDR3: CAWSVGPLANYGYTF
size: .
V: TRBV30

CDR3: CASKRGGGLGGYTF
size: .
V: TRBV6-5

CDR3: CASSESGSKGTDTQYF
size: .
V: TRBV5-1

CDR3: CASSLIDRWDTQYF
size: once
V: TRBV5-6

CDR3: CASSSKGGYTEAFF
size: .
V: TRBV7-2

CDR3: CASSLPSYEQYF
size: once
V: TRBV5-6

CDR3: CASSPTPTSSGNEQFF
size: once
V: TRBV9

CDR3: CAWSVQGNQPQHF
size: .
V: TRBV30

CDR3: CASSTGTVRSGYTF
size: .
V: TRBV28

CDR3: CASSVDSGAHYEQFF
size: .
V: TRBV9

CDR3: CASTIGSISYEQYF
size: .
V: TRBV2

CDR3: CSVRDTATNEKLFF
size: .
V: TRBV29-1

CDR3: CASSSGADYGYTF
size: .
V: TRBV18

CDR3: CASSREGFSPEQYF
size: .
V: TRBV14